Each of the 12 T cell receptor beta chains below was sequenced from the same sample in a study of T cells in Graves' hyperthyroidism and ophthalmopathy (dated by TCRdb to between 2019 and 2020). Library method: multiplex PCR. Reads for this sample came from an Illumina HiSeq 2000. The TCR beta CDR3 regions were amplified from the RNA transcripts. A first-round RT-PCR of the TCR CDR3 used the HTBI primer set with the Qiagen OneStep RT-PCR kit. Through fastp at Q25 and MiXCR, TCRdb rebuilt clones from the public reads, retaining in-frame beta chains. CDR3 protein sequences are deduplicated, and each keeps its most common genes and DNA. This sample lists roughly 580,000 distinct CDR3 sequences; more than 11% were detected once. Jointly, the top ten make up around 5.4% of the sample. The specimen sequenced was blood. These receptors all stem from a young woman with Graves' hyperthyroidism that later progressed to Graves' ophthalmopathy.

Details on this clonotype: One junction end does not reproduce the germline sequence, and a read error may be involved. The rearrangement joins TRBV12-3 or TRBV12-4 to TRBJ2-6; maybe TRBD2 (5 bases). CDR3 length: 19 amino acids. As DNA, the CDR3 is TGTGCCAGCACCCAAGAATGGGCGAGCGGCCGCTCTGGGGACAACGTCCTGACTTTC. It translates to CASTQEWASGRSGDNVLTF.

The chain links TRBV18 to TRBJ1-2; 7 bases map to TRBD1. Germline trimming cut 4 bases from V and 1 base from J; bases unmatched to any gene: 9. CDR3 length equals 16 residues. Germline CDR1 reads KGHSH; CDR2 reads LQKENI. The CDR3 DNA reads TGTGCCAGCTCACTTTCGGGACAGACTTTTAACTATGGCTACACCTTC. It encodes CASSLSGQTFNYGYTF.

CDR3 in amino acids: CASGGRGAGGTIYF. CDR3 DNA: TGTGCCAGCGGGGGCCGGGGGGCAGGGGGGACCATATATTTT. This chain joins TRBV28 and TRBJ1-3, with 7 bases matching TRBD1. The CDR3 contains 14 residues. Germline trimming cut 8 bases from V and 10 bases from J; bases unmatched to any gene: 14. In germline, CDR1 is MDHEN, CDR2 SYDVKM.

Ten or more counts support this clonotype. The CDR3 region is CSAANEELFF. The CDR3 region has the DNA TGCAGCGCAGCCAACGAAGAACTGTTTTTT. This chain links TRBV29-1 with TRBJ1-4; D call uncertain. Germline loops: CDR1 SQVTM, CDR2 ANQGSEA. V was clipped by 7 bases and J by 12 bases, with 12 bases between them. CDR3 length: 10 amino acids.

This clonotype was recorded at least ten times. The chain recombines TRBV28 with TRBJ2-6; no clear D. The V gene's germline CDR1 is MDHEN and CDR2 SYDVKM. V was clipped by 3 bases and J by 5 bases, with 17 bases between them. The CDR3 loop spans 17 amino acids. The CDR3: CASSFYSGAEWANVLTF. The CDR3 DNA reads TGTGCCAGCAGTTTTTATTCGGGCGCGGAGTGGGCCAACGTCCTGACTTTC. The full variable domain, rest sourced from reference TRBV28 and TRBJ2-6, is DVKVTQSSRYLVKRTGEKVFLECVQDMDHENMFWYRQDPGLGLRLIYFSYDVKMKEKGDIPEGYSVSREKKERFSLILESASTNQTSMYLCASSFYSGAEWANVLTFGAGSRLTVL.

The chain employs TRBV2 and TRBJ1-5, with no clear D. Between the trimmed V and J ends, which lost 7 bases and 7 bases, there was a span of 14 bases. This CDR3 is 13 amino acids long. Germline CDR1 reads SNHLY; CDR2 reads FYNNEI. CDR3 loop: CASTLSEGQPQHF. In nucleotides, the CDR3 is TGTGCCAGCACGCTATCGGAGGGCCAGCCCCAGCATTTT.

This clonotype was counted ten times or more. The chain has TRBV11-2 and TRBJ1-5; the D is unclear. CDR3 length: 16 amino acids. CDR1 is SGHAT and CDR2 is FQNNGV in the germline V gene. Deletions cut 0 bases from V and 0 bases from J, with 9 bases between. The CDR3 DNA follows: TGTGCCAGCAGCTTAGAGGGCGCATATAGCAATCAGCCCCAGCATTTT. It translates to CASSLEGAYSNQPQHF.

This clonotype came up many times. The chain employs TRBV2 and TRBJ2-4; D is undetermined. The CDR3 has 15 residues. Germline V gene lookup returns CDR1 SNHLY and CDR2 FYNNEI. Trimming left V 3 bases short and J 0 bases short, with 9 bases between. Written as DNA, the CDR3 is TGTGCCAGCAGTGACTACATTCTAGCCAAAAACATTCAGTACTTC. Residues: CASSDYILAKNIQYF.

The chain is built from TRBV11-3 and TRBJ1-4; D possibly corresponds to TRBD1 (5 bases). V lost 7 bases and J 7 bases, leaving 13 bases between the germline ends. Per germline, CDR1 SGHNT and CDR2 YENEEA. This CDR3 is built from 13 residues. The CDR3 reads CASTSGQGEKLFF. In DNA, the CDR3 is TGTGCCAGCACCTCCGGGCAGGGTGAAAAACTGTTTTTT. The full variable domain, completed using reference TRBV11-3 and TRBJ1-4, is EAGVVQSPRYKIIEKKQPVAFWCNPISGHNTLYWYLQNLGQGPELLIRYENEEAVDDSQLPKDRFSAERLKGVDSTLKIQPAELGDSAVYLCASTSGQGEKLFFGSGTQLSVL.

This clonotype showed up many times. J is TRBJ2-7 and V is TRBV11-2; D may be TRBD1 or TRBD2 (6 bases each). V dropped 3 bases and J dropped 5 bases, with 17 bases sitting between them. Germline CDR1 is SGHAT and CDR2 is FQNNGV. The length of the CDR3 is 15 residues. The CDR3 DNA reads as TGTGCCAGCAGCTTTTATGGAGGAGGGGGACACGAGCAGTACTTC. Its protein product is CASSFYGGGGHEQYF.

V is TRBV3-1 and J is TRBJ2-1; TRBD2 agrees at 12 bases. The V and J ends lost 1 base and 10 bases, in that order; junction bases with no gene match: 14. Germline V lookup: CDR1 LGHDT, CDR2 YNNKEL (reference sequence). The CDR3 runs to 18 residues. CDR3 protein: CASSQAIGLAGGPREQFF. In nucleotides, the CDR3 is TGTGCCAGCAGCCAAGCAATCGGGCTAGCGGGAGGGCCGCGGGAGCAGTTCTTC.

This clonotype was counted many times. V and J are TRBV28 and TRBJ1-1; TRBD1 aligns across 7 bases. Germline V gives CDR1 MDHEN, CDR2 SYDVKM. This CDR3 is 15 amino acids long. With 5 bases clipped from V and 3 bases from J, the junction kept 9 bases outside the gene matches. CDR3 region: CASSTRQGRDTEAFF. The DNA of the CDR3 is TGTGCCAGCAGTACTCGACAGGGCCGGGACACTGAAGCTTTCTTT. The full variable domain, its missing parts supplied by reference TRBV28 and TRBJ1-1, is DVKVTQSSRYLVKRTGEKVFLECVQDMDHENMFWYRQDPGLGLRLIYFSYDVKMKEKGDIPEGYSVSREKKERFSLILESASTNQTSMYLCASSTRQGRDTEAFFGQGTRLTVV.